This paragraph covers one TCR beta chain sequence. As it was prepared, the TCRbeta library received unique molecular identifiers. Each CDR3 protein gets one entry after TCRdb re-called the PCR reads with MiXCR. The sample includes about 460,000 distinct CDR3 sequences, under 15% seen only once; the top ten take about 6%. The data originate from a study of T-cell reconstitution after alpha-beta-depleted transplantation in children. Germline CDR1 MNHEY, CDR2 SMNVEV (reference sequence). With V trimmed by 8 bases and J by 2 bases, 7 bases remained unmatched. The CDR3 is 14 residues long. Sequencing used PBMCs from the stem cell graft donor, obtained from the stem cell graft. The receptor's source is a human donor who donated a stem cell graft to a child with combined immunodeficiency. This rearrangement joins TRBV27 to TRBJ2-3; 7 bases align to TRBD1. This CDR3 is CASHPTGTTDTQYF. The CDR3, as DNA: TGTGCCAGCCACCCGACAGGGACCACAGATACGCAGTATTTT.